These 16 T cell receptor beta chains share one sample of origin, sequenced in a study of blood T cell repertoires in COVID-19. Some clones are missing from TCRdb's copy, which holds only in-frame ones; the method was immunoSEQ multiplex PCR. This table holds 200,000 to 250,000 clones, 82% found once. Sequenced input: PBMCs or T cells enriched from blood (not recorded which). These receptors were obtained from a woman aged 55-75 years who had recovered from COVID-19.

The rearrangement joins TRBV10-3 to TRBJ2-1; TRBD1 might be the D (6 bases). There are 13 residues in the CDR3. The germline CDR1 and CDR2 sequences are ENHRY and SYGVKD. Trimming stripped 10 bases from V and 5 bases from J, with 15 bases between. CDR3 in DNA: TGTGCCACCCGGATGGGGGCGGACAATGAGCAGTTCTTC. Residues: CATRMGADNEQFF.

V usage is TRBV2 and J usage is TRBJ2-4; a possible D gene is TRBD2 (6 bases). V shed 5 bases and J shed 6 bases, with 17 bases lying between them. Germline V CDR1 and CDR2: SNHLY, FYNNEI. The CDR3 spans 15 residues. CDR3 protein: CASSPRGTGGNIQYF. CDR3 nucleotide sequence: TGTGCCAGCAGTCCCCGGGGGACCGGGGGAAACATTCAGTACTTC.

The rearrangement uses TRBV19 and TRBJ1-2; 12 bases fit TRBD1. In germline, CDR1 is LNHDA, CDR2 SQIVND (reference sequence). J lost 2 bases, V lost 5 bases, and 9 bases had no gene match. The CDR3 consists of 17 residues. CDR3 residues: CASSPGTGGAVNYGYTF. CDR3 bases: TGTGCCAGTAGTCCCGGGACAGGGGGCGCCGTAAACTATGGCTACACCTTC. Full variable domain (rest looked up from reference TRBV19 and TRBJ1-2): DGGITQSPKYLFRKEGQNVTLSCEQNLNHDAMYWYRQDPGQGLRLIYYSQIVNDFQKGDIAEGYSVSREKKESFPLTVTSAQKNPTAFYLCASSPGTGGAVNYGYTFGSGTRLTVV.

This sequence joins TRBV27 and TRBJ2-1; 9 bases match TRBD1. V lost 3 bases and J lost 9; bases outside the gene matches: 9. Germline V gene lookup returns CDR1 MNHEY and CDR2 SMNVEV (reference sequence). The length of the CDR3 is 15 residues. The CDR3 nucleotides are TGTGCCAGCAGTTTTCCCGGGACAGGGTATATTGAGCAGTTCTTC. It is translated as CASSFPGTGYIEQFF.

The rearrangement uses TRBV10-2 and TRBJ2-3; 14 bases align to TRBD2. V was clipped by 6 bases and J by 6 bases; unmatched bases: 8. This CDR3 is 16 amino acids long. Germline V gene data show CDR1 as WSHSY and CDR2 as SAAADI. The CDR3 is CASRPTSGGGQDTQYF. The CDR3 DNA sequence: TGCGCCAGCAGGCCGACTAGCGGGGGGGGCCAGGATACGCAGTATTTT.

This clone turned up a few times. The chain recombines TRBV9 with TRBJ1-4; D perhaps matches TRBD1 (5 bases). The CDR3 has 14 residues. CDR1 SGDLS and CDR2 YYNGEE come from the germline V gene. V gave up 0 bases and J gave up 7 bases, with 10 bases separating them. This CDR3 reads CASSVDRPGEKLFF. CDR3 in DNA: TGTGCCAGCAGCGTAGACAGGCCGGGTGAAAAACTGTTTTTT.

The CDR3 is CASSYTLRTEAFF. DNA for the CDR3: TGTGCCAGCAGTTACACTCTTCGCACTGAAGCTTTCTTT. J is TRBJ1-1 and V is TRBV6-5; no reliable D call. V was cut by 2 bases and J by 4 bases, with 8 bases left in between. Germline V gene lookup returns CDR1 MNHEY and CDR2 SVGAGI. The CDR3 length is 13 residues.

J is TRBJ1-1 and V is TRBV21-1; the table's D call of TRBD1 was not tested on the DNA. TRBV21-1 corresponds to a pseudogene. The CDR3 spans 14 residues. DNA of the CDR3: TGTGCCAGCAGCAAAAGGGACAGGGACACTGAAGCTTTCTTT. This gives the protein CASSKRDRDTEAFF.

This chain links TRBV27 with TRBJ2-7, with a possible D match to TRBD1 (7 bases). Per germline, CDR1 MNHEY and CDR2 SMNVEV (reference sequence). This CDR3 is 13 amino acids long. V was cut by 2 bases and J by 9 bases, with 14 bases left in between. The CDR3 region is CASSLVRGVVQYF. In DNA, the CDR3 is TGTGCCAGCAGTTTAGTCAGGGGGGTCGTGCAGTACTTC.

The chain joins TRBV3-1 (or the pseudogene TRBV3-2) to TRBJ2-7; 9 nucleotides align to TRBD2. Looked up from germline, CDR1 is LGHDT and CDR2 is YNNKEL (reference sequence). Losses at the gene ends were 0 bases for V and 7 bases for J; bases not matched to a gene: 7. The CDR3 sequence is 15 residues long. CDR3 DNA: TGTGCCAGCAGCCAAGATATTAGCGGGAGAAGAGAGCAGTACTTC. Protein product: CASSQDISGRREQYF.

This clone was counted a single time. V usage is TRBV5-5 and J usage is TRBJ2-1; 9 bases agree with TRBD2. This CDR3 is built from 16 residues. V lost 1 base and J lost 10; bases outside the gene matches: 12. Per the germline V gene, CDR1 is SGHKS and CDR2 is YYEKEE (reference sequence). CDR3 sequence reads: CASSLIFASGIREQFF. Here the CDR3 DNA reads TGTGCCAGCAGCTTGATTTTTGCTAGCGGGATAAGGGAGCAGTTCTTC.

As to this clone: The final CDR3 position lacks the conserved phenylalanine or tryptophan, pointing to a likely read error. It is unclear where the CDR3 begins or ends on the DNA, so no DNA is shown, and the CDR3 is as TCRdb lists it. The rearrangement joins TRBV27 to TRBJ2-3; the D call TRBD2 from the table was never checked on the DNA. The CDR3 totals 13 residues, both ends included. Germline V lookup: CDR1 MNHEY, CDR2 SMNVEV (reference sequence). Here the CDR3 reads CASSSMTSGFSKM.

This clone was seen once. The V gene is TRBV11-3, the J gene TRBJ1-1; no reliable D call. This CDR3 region has 13 residues. CDR1 is SGHNT and CDR2 is YENEEA in the germline V gene. The V and J ends lost 2 bases and 2 bases respectively, with 6 bases between them. The DNA for the CDR3 is TGTGCCAGCAGCTTATTACAAAACACTGAAGCTTTCTTT. Translating it yields CASSLLQNTEAFF.

The chain uses TRBV9 and TRBJ2-2, with TRBD1 matching 8 bases. This CDR3 has 18 residues. Trimming at V came to 3 bases and at J to 2 bases, leaving 12 bases not matched to a gene. Germline V gene lookup returns CDR1 SGDLS and CDR2 YYNGEE. The CDR3 reads CASSARPGDRTNTGELFF. The CDR3 DNA reads TGTGCCAGCAGCGCCCGCCCCGGGGACAGGACAAACACCGGGGAGCTGTTTTTT. Combining the CDR3 with reference TRBV9 and TRBJ2-2 gives the whole variable domain DSGVTQTPKHLITATGQRVTLRCSPRSGDLSVYWYQQSLDQGLQFLIQYYNGEERAKGNILERFSAQQFPDLHSELNLSSLELGDSALYFCASSARPGDRTNTGELFFGEGSRLTVL.

The V gene is TRBV5-1, the J gene TRBJ1-6, with 7 positions matching TRBD1. The CDR3 totals 15 residues. The germline V gene encodes CDR1 SGHRS and CDR2 YFSETQ. V lost 0 bases, J lost 7 bases, and 4 bases stayed unmatched. In DNA, the CDR3 is TGCGCCAGCAGCTTGGGGGGGACAGCCAATTCACCCCTCCACTTT. This translates into CASSLGGTANSPLHF.

CDR3 sequence reads: CASSHSPDTQYF. The CDR3 DNA sequence: TGTGCCAGCAGTCACAGCCCAGATACGCAGTATTTT. The chain joins TRBV6-2 or TRBV6-3 to TRBJ2-3; D gene uncertain. Germline CDR1 is MNHEY and CDR2 is SVGEGT. V was shortened by 5 bases and J by 4 bases, with 7 bases between the two germline ends. The CDR3 totals 12 residues.